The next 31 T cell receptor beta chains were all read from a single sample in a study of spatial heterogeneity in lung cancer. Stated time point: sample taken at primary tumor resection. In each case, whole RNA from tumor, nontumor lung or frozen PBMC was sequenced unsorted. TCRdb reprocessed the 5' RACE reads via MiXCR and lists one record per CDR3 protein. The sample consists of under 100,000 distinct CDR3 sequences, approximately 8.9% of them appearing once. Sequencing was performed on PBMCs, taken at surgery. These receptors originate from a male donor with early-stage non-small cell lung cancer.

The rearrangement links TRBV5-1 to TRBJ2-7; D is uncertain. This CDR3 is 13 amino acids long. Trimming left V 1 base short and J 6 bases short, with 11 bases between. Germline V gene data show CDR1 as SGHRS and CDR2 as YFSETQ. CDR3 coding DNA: TGCGCCAGCAGCTTGAATGAGAGAGGCGAGCAGTACTTC. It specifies CASSLNERGEQYF.

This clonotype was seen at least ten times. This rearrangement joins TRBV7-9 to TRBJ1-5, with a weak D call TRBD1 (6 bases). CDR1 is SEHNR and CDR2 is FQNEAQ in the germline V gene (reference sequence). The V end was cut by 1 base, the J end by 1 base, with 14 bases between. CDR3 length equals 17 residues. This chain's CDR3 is CASSLDTGNPSNQPQHF. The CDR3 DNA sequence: TGTGCCAGCAGCTTAGACACAGGGAATCCGAGCAATCAGCCCCAGCATTTT.

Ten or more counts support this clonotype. In DNA form, the CDR3 reads TGTGCCAGTACCCTGGCGAGCGCTGGGGCCAACGTCCTGACTTTC. Amino acid sequence: CASTLASAGANVLTF. J is TRBJ2-6 and V is TRBV19; D ambiguous. Germline lookup yields CDR1 LNHDA and CDR2 SQIVND (reference sequence). Trimming took off 7 bases at V and 2 bases at J, with 12 bases between the two ends. This CDR3 spans 15 amino acids.

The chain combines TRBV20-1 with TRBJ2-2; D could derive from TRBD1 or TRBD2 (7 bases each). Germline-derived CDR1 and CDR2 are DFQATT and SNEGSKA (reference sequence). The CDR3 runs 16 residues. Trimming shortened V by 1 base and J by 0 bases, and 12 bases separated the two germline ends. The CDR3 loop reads CSARAQGGTNTGELFF. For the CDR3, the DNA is TGCAGTGCTAGAGCCCAGGGGGGGACGAACACCGGGGAGCTGTTTTTT.

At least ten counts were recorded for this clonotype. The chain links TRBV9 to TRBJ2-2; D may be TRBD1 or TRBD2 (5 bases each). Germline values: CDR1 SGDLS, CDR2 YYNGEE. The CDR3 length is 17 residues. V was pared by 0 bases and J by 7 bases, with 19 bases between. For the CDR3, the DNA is TGTGCCAGCAGCGTAGGAATGGAGGAACCAGGGCGCGGGGAGCTGTTTTTT. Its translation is CASSVGMEEPGRGELFF.

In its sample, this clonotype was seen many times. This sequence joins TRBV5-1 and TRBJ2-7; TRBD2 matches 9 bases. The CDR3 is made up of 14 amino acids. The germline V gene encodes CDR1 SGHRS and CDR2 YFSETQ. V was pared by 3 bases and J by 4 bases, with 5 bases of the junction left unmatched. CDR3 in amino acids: CASSSGTSTYEQYF. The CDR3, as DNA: TGCGCCAGCAGCTCCGGGACTAGCACTTACGAGCAGTACTTC. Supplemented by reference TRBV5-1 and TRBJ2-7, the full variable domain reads KAGVTQTPRYLIKTRGQQVTLSCSPISGHRSVSWYQQTPGQGLQFLFEYFSETQRNKGNFPGRFSGRQFSNSRSEMNVSTLELGDSALYLCASSSGTSTYEQYFGPGTRLTVT.

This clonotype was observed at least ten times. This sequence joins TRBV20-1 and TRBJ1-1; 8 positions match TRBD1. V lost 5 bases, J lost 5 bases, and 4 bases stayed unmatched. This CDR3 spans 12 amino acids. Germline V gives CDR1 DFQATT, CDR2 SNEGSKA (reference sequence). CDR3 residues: CSAPGQVTEAFF. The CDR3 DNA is TGCAGTGCTCCGGGACAGGTGACTGAAGCTTTCTTT.

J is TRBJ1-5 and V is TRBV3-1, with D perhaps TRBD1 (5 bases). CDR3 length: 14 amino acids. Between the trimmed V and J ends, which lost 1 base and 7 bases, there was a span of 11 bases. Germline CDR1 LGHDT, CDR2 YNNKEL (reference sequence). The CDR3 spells CASSQGAGRQPQHF. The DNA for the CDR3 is TGTGCCAGCAGCCAAGGGGCAGGGCGGCAGCCCCAGCATTTT.

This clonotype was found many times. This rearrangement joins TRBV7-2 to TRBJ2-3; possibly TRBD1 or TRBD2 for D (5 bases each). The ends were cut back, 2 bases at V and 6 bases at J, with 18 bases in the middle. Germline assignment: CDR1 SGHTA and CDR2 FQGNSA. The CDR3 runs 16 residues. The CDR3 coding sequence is TGTGCCAGCAGCTTAATGAGGGCAGGGAACGGGGATACGCAGTATTTT. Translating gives CASSLMRAGNGDTQYF. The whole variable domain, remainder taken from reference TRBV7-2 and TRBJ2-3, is GAGVSQSPSNKVTEKGKDVELRCDPISGHTALYWYRQSLGQGLEFLIYFQGNSAPDKSGLPSDRFSAERTGGSVSTLTIQRTQQEDSAVYLCASSLMRAGNGDTQYFGPGTRLTVL.

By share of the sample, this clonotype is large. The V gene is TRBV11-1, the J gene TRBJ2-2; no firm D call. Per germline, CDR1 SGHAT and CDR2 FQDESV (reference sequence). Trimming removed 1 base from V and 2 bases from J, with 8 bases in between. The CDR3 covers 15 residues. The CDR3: CASSLESGNTGELFF. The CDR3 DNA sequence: TGTGCCAGCAGCTTAGAATCAGGAAACACCGGGGAGCTGTTTTTT. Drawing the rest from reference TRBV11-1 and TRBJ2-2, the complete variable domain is EAEVAQSPRYKITEKSQAVAFWCDPISGHATLYWYRQILGQGPELLVQFQDESVVDDSQLPKDRFSAERLKGVDSTLKIQPAELGDSAMYLCASSLESGNTGELFFGEGSRLTVL.

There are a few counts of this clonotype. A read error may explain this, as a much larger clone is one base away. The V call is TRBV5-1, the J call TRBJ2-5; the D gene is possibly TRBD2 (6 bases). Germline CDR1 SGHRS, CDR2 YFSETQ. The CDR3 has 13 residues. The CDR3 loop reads CASSLRERETQHF. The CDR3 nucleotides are TGCGCCAGCAGCTTACGGGAGCGAGAGACCCAGCACTTC.

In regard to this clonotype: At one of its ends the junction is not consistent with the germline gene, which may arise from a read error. CDR3 sequence: CVSRAGTSGGQETQYF. CDR3 nucleotide sequence: TGTGTCAGCAGGGCCGGGACTAGCGGGGGCCAAGAGACCCAGTACTTC. The rearrangement uses TRBV2 and TRBJ2-5, with 14 bases that match TRBD2. The germline V gene has CDR1 SNHLY and CDR2 FYNNEI. CDR3 length: 16 amino acids. The full variable domain, rest sourced from reference TRBV2 and TRBJ2-5, is EPEVTQTPSHQVTQMGQEVILRCVPISNHLYFYWYRQILGQKVEFLVSFYNNEISEKSEIFDDQFSVERPDGSNFTLKIRSTKLEDSAMYFCVSRAGTSGGQETQYFGPGTRLLVL.

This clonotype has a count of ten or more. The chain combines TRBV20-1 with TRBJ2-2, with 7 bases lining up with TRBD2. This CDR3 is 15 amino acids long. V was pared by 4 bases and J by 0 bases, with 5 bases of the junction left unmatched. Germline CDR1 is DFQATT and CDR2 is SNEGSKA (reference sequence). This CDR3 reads CSATGRSPNTGELFF. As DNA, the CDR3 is TGCAGTGCTACCGGGAGGAGCCCGAACACCGGGGAGCTGTTTTTT.

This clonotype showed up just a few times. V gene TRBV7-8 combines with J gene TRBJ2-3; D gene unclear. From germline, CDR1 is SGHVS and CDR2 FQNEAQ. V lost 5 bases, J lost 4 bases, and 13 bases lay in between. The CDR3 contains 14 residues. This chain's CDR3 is CASSPSDLADTQYF. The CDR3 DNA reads TGTGCCAGCAGCCCCTCCGATCTAGCAGATACGCAGTATTTT. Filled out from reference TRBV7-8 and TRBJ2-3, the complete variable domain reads GAGVSQSPRYKVAKRGQDVALRCDPISGHVSLFWYQQALGQGPEFLTYFQNEAQLDKSGLPSDRFFAERPEGSVSTLKIQRTQQEDSAVYLCASSPSDLADTQYFGPGTRLTVL.

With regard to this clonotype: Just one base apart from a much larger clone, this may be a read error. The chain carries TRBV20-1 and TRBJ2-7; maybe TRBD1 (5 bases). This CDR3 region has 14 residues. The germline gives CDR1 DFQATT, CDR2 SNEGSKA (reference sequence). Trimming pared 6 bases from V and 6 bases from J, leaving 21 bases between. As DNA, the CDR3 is TGCAGTGCCGAAAAAGACAGACTCTTCGCCGAGCAGTACTTC. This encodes CSAEKDRLFAEQYF.

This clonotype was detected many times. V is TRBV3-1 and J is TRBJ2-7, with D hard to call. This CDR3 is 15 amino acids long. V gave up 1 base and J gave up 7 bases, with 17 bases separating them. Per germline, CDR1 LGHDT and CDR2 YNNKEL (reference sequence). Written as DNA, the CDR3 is TGTGCCAGCAGCCAAGGTCAGGTTGAGGCGCGAGAGCAGTACTTC. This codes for CASSQGQVEAREQYF.

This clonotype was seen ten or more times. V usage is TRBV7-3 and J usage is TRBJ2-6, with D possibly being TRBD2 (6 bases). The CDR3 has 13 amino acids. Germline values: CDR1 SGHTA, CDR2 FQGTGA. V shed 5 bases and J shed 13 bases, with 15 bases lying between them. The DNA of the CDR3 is TGTGCCAGCAGCCCCGGGACTCCTGGAGTCCTGACTTTC. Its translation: CASSPGTPGVLTF.

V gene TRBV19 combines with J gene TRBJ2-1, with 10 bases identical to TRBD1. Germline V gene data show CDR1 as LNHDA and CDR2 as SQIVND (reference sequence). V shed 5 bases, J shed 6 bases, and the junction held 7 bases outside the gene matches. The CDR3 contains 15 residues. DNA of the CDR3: TGTGCCAGTAGTTCCGGGACAGGGGTTCCCAATGAGCAGTTCTTC. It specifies CASSSGTGVPNEQFF.

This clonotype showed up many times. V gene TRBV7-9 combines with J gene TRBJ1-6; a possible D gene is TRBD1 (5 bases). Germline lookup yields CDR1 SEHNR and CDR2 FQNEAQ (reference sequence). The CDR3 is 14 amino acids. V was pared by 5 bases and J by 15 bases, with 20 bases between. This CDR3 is CASSMLGGATRLHF. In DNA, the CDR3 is TGTGCCAGCAGCATGTTAGGCGGGGCGACACGCCTCCACTTT.

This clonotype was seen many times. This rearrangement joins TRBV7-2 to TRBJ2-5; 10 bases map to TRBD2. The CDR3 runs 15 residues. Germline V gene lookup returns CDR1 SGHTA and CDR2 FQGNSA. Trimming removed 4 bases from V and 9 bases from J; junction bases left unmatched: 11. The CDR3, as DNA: TGTGCCAGCAGCTCCCCTAGCGGGGGCTCATGGGCCCAGTACTTC. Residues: CASSSPSGGSWAQYF.

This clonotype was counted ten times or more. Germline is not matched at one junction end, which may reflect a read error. The CDR3 reads CAISEFMGFPHF. CDR3 in DNA: TGTGCCATCAGTGAGTTCATGGGATTCCCACACTTC. The V and J genes are TRBV10-3 and TRBJ2-7; no definite D call. The germline V gene has CDR1 ENHRY and CDR2 SYGVKD. The CDR3 runs 12 residues.

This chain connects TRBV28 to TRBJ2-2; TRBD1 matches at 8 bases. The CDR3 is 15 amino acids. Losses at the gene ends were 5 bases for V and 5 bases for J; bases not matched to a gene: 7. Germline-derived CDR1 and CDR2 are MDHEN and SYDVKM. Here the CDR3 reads CASSLRTGSTGELFF. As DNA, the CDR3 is TGTGCCAGCAGTCTAAGGACAGGGTCTACCGGGGAGCTGTTTTTT.

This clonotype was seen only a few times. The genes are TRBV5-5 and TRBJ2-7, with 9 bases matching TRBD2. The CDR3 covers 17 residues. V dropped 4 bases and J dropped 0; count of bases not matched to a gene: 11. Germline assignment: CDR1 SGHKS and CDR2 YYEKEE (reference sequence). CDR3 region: CASSLEAGGFSSYEQYF. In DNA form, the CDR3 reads TGTGCCAGCAGCCTTGAAGCGGGGGGCTTCAGCTCCTACGAGCAGTACTTC.

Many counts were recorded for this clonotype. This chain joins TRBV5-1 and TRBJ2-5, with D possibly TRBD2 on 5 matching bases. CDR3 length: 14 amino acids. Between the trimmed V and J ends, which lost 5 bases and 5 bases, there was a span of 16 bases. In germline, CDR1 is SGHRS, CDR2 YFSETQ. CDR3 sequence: CASSPGLLGETQYF. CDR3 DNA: TGCGCCAGCAGTCCTGGACTTTTGGGGGAGACCCAGTACTTC.

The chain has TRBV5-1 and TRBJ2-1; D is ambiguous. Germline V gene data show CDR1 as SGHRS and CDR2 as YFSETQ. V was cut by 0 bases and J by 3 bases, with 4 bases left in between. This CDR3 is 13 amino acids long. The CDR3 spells CASSLANYNEQFF. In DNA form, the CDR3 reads TGCGCCAGCAGCTTGGCGAACTACAATGAGCAGTTCTTC.

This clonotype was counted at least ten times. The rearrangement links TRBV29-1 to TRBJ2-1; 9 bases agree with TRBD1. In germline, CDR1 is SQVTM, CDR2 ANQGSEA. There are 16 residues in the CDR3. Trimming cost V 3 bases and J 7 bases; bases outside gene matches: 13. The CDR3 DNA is TGCAGCGTTGAGAGTGCAGGACAGGGGCTTATGAATGAGCAGTTCTTC. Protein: CSVESAGQGLMNEQFF.

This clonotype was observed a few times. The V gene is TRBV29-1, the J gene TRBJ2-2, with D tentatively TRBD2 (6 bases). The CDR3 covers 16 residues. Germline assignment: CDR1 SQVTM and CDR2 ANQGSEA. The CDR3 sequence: CRPRDFGARDTGELFF. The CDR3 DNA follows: TGCAGGCCGCGGGACTTTGGGGCTAGGGACACCGGGGAGCTGTTTTTT.

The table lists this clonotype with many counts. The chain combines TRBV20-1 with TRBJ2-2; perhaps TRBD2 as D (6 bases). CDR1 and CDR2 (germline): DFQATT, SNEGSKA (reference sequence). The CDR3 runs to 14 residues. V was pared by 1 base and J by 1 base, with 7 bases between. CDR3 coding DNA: TGCAGTGCTAGAGGGGGAGGGAACACCGGGGAGCTGTTTTTT. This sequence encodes CSARGGGNTGELFF.

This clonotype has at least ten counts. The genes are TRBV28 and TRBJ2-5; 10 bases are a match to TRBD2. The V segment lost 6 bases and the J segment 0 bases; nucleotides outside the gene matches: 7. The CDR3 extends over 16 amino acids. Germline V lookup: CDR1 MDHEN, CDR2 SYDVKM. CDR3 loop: CASSPGLATYQETQYF. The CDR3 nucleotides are TGTGCCAGCAGCCCGGGACTAGCGACGTACCAAGAGACCCAGTACTTC.

This CDR3 reads CASSGQINTEAFF. CDR3 nucleotide sequence: TGTGCCAGCAGCGGACAGATCAACACTGAAGCTTTCTTT. This rearrangement joins TRBV7-9 to TRBJ1-1, with D possibly being TRBD1 (6 bases). There are 13 residues in the CDR3. Trimming cost V 5 bases and J 2 bases, with 9 bases left between them. The germline V gene has CDR1 SEHNR and CDR2 FQNEAQ (reference sequence).

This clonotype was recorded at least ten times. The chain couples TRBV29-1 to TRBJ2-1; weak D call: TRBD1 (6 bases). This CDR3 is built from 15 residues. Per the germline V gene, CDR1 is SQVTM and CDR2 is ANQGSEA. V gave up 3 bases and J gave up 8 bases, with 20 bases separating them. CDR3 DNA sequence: TGCAGCGTTGACGGAATAGCAACAGGGTTGGATGAGCAGTTCTTC. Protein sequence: CSVDGIATGLDEQFF.